One and the same sample provided the 26 T cell receptor beta chains below, sequenced in a study of blood T cell repertoires in COVID-19. Libraries were prepared by immunoSEQ multiplex PCR; TCRdb keeps only in-frame clonotypes and omits some of them. The sample holds around 230,000 clones, around 83% seen once. The source material was peripheral blood. The receptors originated from an elderly woman with acute or convalescent COVID-19.

The rearrangement joins TRBV27 to TRBJ2-3; TRBD2 matches at 9 bases. The J segment lost 4 bases and the V segment lost 4 bases, leaving 3 bases of the junction unmatched. The CDR3 totals 14 residues. The V gene's germline CDR1 is MNHEY and CDR2 SMNVEV (reference sequence). CDR3 protein: CASSWAGGADTQYF. In DNA form, the CDR3 reads TGTGCCAGCAGTTGGGCGGGGGGGGCAGATACGCAGTATTTT.

This clone has a handful of counts. The V and J genes are TRBV18 and TRBJ1-1; D perhaps matches TRBD1 (5 bases). Germline loops: CDR1 KGHSH, CDR2 LQKENI. This CDR3 comprises 12 residues. V lost 5 bases and J lost 6, with 10 bases in between. CDR3 protein: CASSSGFPEAFF. The CDR3 DNA follows: TGTGCCAGCTCATCAGGGTTTCCTGAAGCTTTCTTT.

This clone was found once. The V gene is TRBV5-4, the J gene TRBJ1-3, with 8 bases fitting TRBD1. J was trimmed by 3 bases and V by 0 bases; bases with no gene match: 2. The CDR3 covers 15 residues. Germline values: CDR1 SGHNT, CDR2 YYREEE (reference sequence). The CDR3 nucleotides are TGTGCCAGCAGCTTGGGAGACAGGGGTGGAAACACCATATATTTT. Translated, it gives CASSLGDRGGNTIYF.

This clone was found a few times. This chain joins TRBV5-8 and TRBJ2-7; 10 bases line up with TRBD1. J lost 0 bases, V lost 4 bases, and 4 bases had no gene match. This CDR3 spans 15 amino acids. In germline, CDR1 is SGHTS, CDR2 YDEGEE. In DNA form, the CDR3 reads TGTGCCAGCAGCCGGAGGACAGGGGGCTCCTACGAGCAGTACTTC. Residues: CASSRRTGGSYEQYF. Combining the CDR3 with reference TRBV5-8 and TRBJ2-7 gives the whole variable domain EAGVTQSPTHLIKTRGQQATLRCSPISGHTSVYWYQQALGLGLQFLLWYDEGEERNRGNFPPRFSGRQFPNYSSELNVNALELEDSALYLCASSRRTGGSYEQYFGPGTRLTVT.

This clone was seen just once. The V and J genes are TRBV2 and TRBJ2-7; D might be TRBD1 (5 bases). The CDR3 length is 15 residues. Germline CDR1 SNHLY, CDR2 FYNNEI. Trimming took off 5 bases at V and 4 bases at J, with 18 bases between the two ends. CDR3 bases: TGTGCCAGCAGTATAGAGTCAGGGAAAGGGTACGAGCAGTACTTC. Translated: CASSIESGKGYEQYF.

CDR3 nucleotides: TGTGCCAGCAGTCCTTACAGGGGGTTCTCTGATGGCTACACCTTC. Its translation: CASSPYRGFSDGYTF. The chain links TRBV28 to TRBJ1-2; the match to TRBD1 covers 8 bases. After removal of 5 bases from V and 6 bases from J, the junction contained 11 bases not matched to a gene. The CDR3 runs 15 residues. Germline values: CDR1 MDHEN, CDR2 SYDVKM.

CDR3 amino acids: CASSLHGEAYEQYF. The CDR3 DNA follows: TGCGCCAGCAGCTTGCACGGGGAAGCTTACGAGCAGTACTTC. The chain has TRBV5-1 and TRBJ2-7; weak D call: TRBD2 (5 bases). Trimming removed 1 base at V and 4 bases at J, with 12 bases between. This CDR3 spans 14 amino acids. CDR1 and CDR2 from the germline V gene are SGHRS and YFSETQ.

The CDR3 region has the DNA TGTGCCAGTAGTATCCAACAGGGGTACACCGGGGAGCTGTTTTTT. Translation: CASSIQQGYTGELFF. This chain uses TRBV19 with TRBJ2-2; 7 bases agree with TRBD1. Germline-derived CDR1 and CDR2 are LNHDA and SQIVND (reference sequence). The ends lost 3 bases at V and 3 bases at J; junction bases unmatched: 4. CDR3 size: 15 residues.

The genes are TRBV15 and TRBJ1-2, with 7 bases lining up with TRBD1. Trimming took 6 bases from V and 7 from J; bases not matched to a gene: 11. This CDR3 is built from 14 residues. Germline CDR1 LNHNV, CDR2 YYDKDF (reference sequence). The CDR3 DNA is TGTGCCACCAGATCCGACAGGGCTCCTGTTGGCTACACCTTC. The encoded protein is CATRSDRAPVGYTF.

The rearrangement uses TRBV27 and TRBJ1-2; no clear D. CDR1 MNHEY and CDR2 SMNVEV come from the germline V gene (reference sequence). The CDR3 covers 16 residues. The V and J ends lost 2 bases and 1 base respectively, with 14 bases between them. CDR3 nucleotides: TGTGCCAGCAGTTTAACATCGGGTCACTATAACTATGGCTACACCTTC. Amino acid sequence: CASSLTSGHYNYGYTF.

The J gene is TRBJ1-2, the V gene TRBV5-8, with 7 bases matching TRBD1. The CDR3 spans 13 residues. V was pared by 3 bases and J by 7 bases, with 6 bases of the junction left unmatched. Germline CDR1 and CDR2: SGHTS and YDEGEE. The CDR3 sequence: CASSSAGTAGYTF. In nucleotides, the CDR3 is TGTGCCAGCAGCTCGGCCGGGACAGCTGGCTACACCTTC. The full variable domain, completed using reference TRBV5-8 and TRBJ1-2, is EAGVTQSPTHLIKTRGQQATLRCSPISGHTSVYWYQQALGLGLQFLLWYDEGEERNRGNFPPRFSGRQFPNYSSELNVNALELEDSALYLCASSSAGTAGYTFGSGTRLTVV.

The chain couples TRBV20-1 to TRBJ1-5, with D maybe TRBD1 (5 bases). This CDR3 region has 14 residues. Trimming took off 3 bases at V and 6 bases at J, with 15 bases between the two ends. Germline CDR1 and CDR2: DFQATT and SNEGSKA (reference sequence). The CDR3 here is CSASGIRTFQPQHF. For the CDR3, the DNA is TGCAGTGCTAGTGGCATTAGGACATTTCAGCCCCAGCATTTT.

This clone was picked up a small number of times. The rearrangement uses TRBV7-2 and TRBJ2-1, with 9 bases that match TRBD2. Trimming at V came to 5 bases and at J to 7 bases, leaving 6 bases not matched to a gene. The CDR3 loop spans 14 amino acids. CDR1 and CDR2 from the germline V gene are SGHTA and FQGNSA. The CDR3 spells CASSPERGVNEQFF. The CDR3 region has the DNA TGTGCCAGCAGCCCCGAGCGGGGGGTAAATGAGCAGTTCTTC. Full variable domain (outside the CDR3, taken from reference TRBV7-2 and TRBJ2-1): GAGVSQSPSNKVTEKGKDVELRCDPISGHTALYWYRQSLGQGLEFLIYFQGNSAPDKSGLPSDRFSAERTGGSVSTLTIQRTQQEDSAVYLCASSPERGVNEQFFGPGTRLTVL.

The chain employs TRBV5-1 and TRBJ2-3; a weak D match, TRBD1 (6 bases). The CDR3 extends over 14 amino acids. V lost 0 bases and J lost 7, with 12 bases in between. Germline loops: CDR1 SGHRS, CDR2 YFSETQ. CDR3 protein: CASSLDPDRHTQYF. Written as DNA, the CDR3 is TGCGCCAGCAGCTTGGACCCGGACAGACATACGCAGTATTTT.

As regards this clone: The sample holds other DNA sequences that translate to the same CDR3. The chain employs TRBV27 and TRBJ2-3; 13 bases fit TRBD2. V was pared by 6 bases and J by 3 bases, with 3 bases of the junction left unmatched. This CDR3 region has 15 residues. Germline CDR1 MNHEY, CDR2 SMNVEV (reference sequence). This chain's CDR3 is CASRTSGGSTDTQYF. CDR3 nucleotides: TGTGCCAGCAGGACTAGCGGGGGGTCAACAGATACGCAGTATTTT.

The chain employs TRBV10-1 and TRBJ2-3, with D tentatively TRBD1 (5 bases). Germline values: CDR1 WNHNN, CDR2 SYGVQD (reference sequence). The V and J ends lost 6 bases and 6 bases respectively, with 16 bases between them. CDR3 length: 14 residues. The CDR3 DNA is TGCGCCAGCAGCCAGGGAAAGGGTCGGGATACGCAGTATTTT. As protein: CASSQGKGRDTQYF.

This chain links TRBV5-5 with TRBJ1-2, with 11 bases that match TRBD1. The CDR3 contains 15 residues. Germline trimming cut 3 bases from V and 3 bases from J; bases unmatched to any gene: 4. Germline CDR1 reads SGHKS; CDR2 reads YYEKEE (reference sequence). The CDR3 loop is CASSSGQGAYYGYTF. The DNA for the CDR3 is TGTGCCAGCAGCTCCGGACAGGGGGCCTACTATGGCTACACCTTC.

The J gene is TRBJ1-5, the V gene TRBV15; no clear D. The V and J ends lost 1 base and 2 bases respectively, with 12 bases between them. In germline, CDR1 is LNHNV, CDR2 YYDKDF (reference sequence). The CDR3 sequence is 16 residues long. The chain's CDR3 is CATSRGSGIGNQPQHF. The CDR3 DNA is TGTGCCACCAGCAGAGGATCGGGGATAGGCAATCAGCCCCAGCATTTT.

The CDR3 sequence: CASSPREGLGEKLFF. Here the CDR3 DNA reads TGTGCCAGCTCACCACGGGAGGGCCTAGGGGAAAAACTGTTTTTT. The chain links TRBV18 to TRBJ1-4; no firm D call. With 1 base removed from V and 8 bases from J, the gap between germline ends came to 14 bases. The germline V gene has CDR1 KGHSH and CDR2 LQKENI. The CDR3 is 15 residues long.

The chain employs TRBV15 and TRBJ1-5, with 11 nucleotides matching TRBD1. Germline loops: CDR1 LNHNV, CDR2 YYDKDF (reference sequence). This CDR3 contains 21 residues. J lost 0 bases, V lost 5 bases, and 18 bases had no gene match. The CDR3 protein is CATSEGRDRDRGTNSNQPQHF. CDR3 DNA sequence: TGTGCCACCAGCGAGGGAAGGGACCGGGACAGGGGGACCAATAGCAATCAGCCCCAGCATTTT.

This rearrangement joins TRBV28 to TRBJ1-1; possibly TRBD1 for D (5 bases). V gave up 5 bases and J gave up 10 bases, with 14 bases separating them. The CDR3 covers 12 residues. The germline V gene encodes CDR1 MDHEN and CDR2 SYDVKM. The CDR3 DNA is TGTGCCAGCAGTGGAGGGGAGTTTGTAGCTTTCTTT. Translation gives CASSGGEFVAFF.

This clone was recorded once. The gene calls are TRBV10-3 and TRBJ2-1; 12 bases map to TRBD2. Germline lookup yields CDR1 ENHRY and CDR2 SYGVKD. Trimming removed 0 bases from V and 14 bases from J; junction bases left unmatched: 5. The CDR3 length is 14 residues. The DNA of the CDR3 is TGTGCCATCAGTGAGTCGCTAGCGGGGGGGCTGGAGTTCTTC. This sequence encodes CAISESLAGGLEFF.

The chain is built from TRBV24-1 and TRBJ2-1; TRBD2 agrees at 9 bases. With V trimmed by 1 base and J by 5 bases, 5 bases remained unmatched. CDR1 is KGHDR and CDR2 is SFDVKD in the germline V gene. The CDR3 runs 16 residues. The DNA of the CDR3 is TGTGCCACCAGTGATTTATCCCTAGCGGGGAACAATGAGCAGTTCTTC. Translated, it gives CATSDLSLAGNNEQFF.

This clone showed up just a few times. The J gene is TRBJ2-1, the V gene TRBV3-1 (or the pseudogene TRBV3-2); 10 bases align to TRBD2. This CDR3 region has 20 residues. Germline V CDR1 and CDR2: LGHDT, YNNKEL (reference sequence). V lost 0 bases and J lost 2; bases outside the gene matches: 13. CDR3 coding DNA: TGTGCCAGCAGCCAAGATACTCCCGGGCTAGCGGGGGCTCCCTACAATGAGCAGTTCTTC. Translation gives CASSQDTPGLAGAPYNEQFF.

This clone has only one observation. This chain links TRBV18 with TRBJ1-2; D perhaps matches TRBD1 (5 bases). The V gene's germline CDR1 is KGHSH and CDR2 LQKENI. Trimming cost V 3 bases and J 5 bases, with 16 bases left between them. The CDR3 is 15 residues long. The CDR3 DNA sequence: TGTGCCAGCTCACCGACGGGGGAATCCTATTATGGCTACACCTTC. It is translated as CASSPTGESYYGYTF.

The sample holds a few counts of this clone. The V and J genes are TRBV7-8 and TRBJ2-7, with 7 positions matching TRBD1. The CDR3 runs to 18 residues. V trimming: 0 bases; J trimming: 3 bases; junction bases outside the gene matches: 14. Germline lookup yields CDR1 SGHVS and CDR2 FQNEAQ. The CDR3: CASSLARDRRGSDYEQYF. DNA for the CDR3: TGTGCCAGCAGCTTAGCTCGGGACAGAAGGGGGTCTGACTACGAGCAGTACTTC. The complete variable domain, with remaining parts taken from reference TRBV7-8 and TRBJ2-7, reads GAGVSQSPRYKVAKRGQDVALRCDPISGHVSLFWYQQALGQGPEFLTYFQNEAQLDKSGLPSDRFFAERPEGSVSTLKIQRTQQEDSAVYLCASSLARDRRGSDYEQYFGPGTRLTVT.